The text below deals with one TCR beta chain. The CDR3 loop spans 14 amino acids. With 3 bases clipped from V and 6 bases from J, the junction kept 10 bases outside the gene matches. Germline assignment: CDR1 SQVTM and CDR2 ANQGSEA. Measured with immunoSEQ multiplex PCR; TCRdb has only the in-frame clones, and not every one. The data show about 200,000 clones, more than 60% seen once. These data come from a study of blood T cell repertoires in COVID-19. Input material: peripheral blood. This clonotype was sampled from a man between 50 and 59 years old who had recovered from COVID-19. The chain uses TRBV29-1 and TRBJ1-2; 7 bases are shared with TRBD1. The CDR3 loop is CSVETTGPVNGYTF. For the CDR3, the DNA is TGCAGCGTTGAGACGACAGGGCCAGTCAATGGCTACACCTTC. The full variable domain, in which reference TRBV29-1 and TRBJ1-2 provide the parts outside the CDR3, is SAVISQKPSRDICQRGTSLTIQCQVDSQVTMMFWYRQQPGQSLTLIATANQGSEATYESGFVIDKFPISRPNLTFSTLTVSNMSPEDSSIYLCSVETTGPVNGYTFGSGTRLTVV.